The clone carrying this T cell receptor (beta chain) was detected ten times or more. Antigen: not known. TCRdb reanalysed the reads using MiXCR and keeps one entry per CDR3 protein. The sample contains roughly 80,000 distinct CDR3 sequences, 20% to 30% of which appear only once. The data derive from a study of T cell repertoires in cytomegalovirus infection. Findings and limits, study-wide: Dominating the ex vivo response were HLA-C-restricted CMV-specific TCR beta clonotypes. People with CMV and the relevant HLA were identified by cumulative public TCR beta family frequency.

V was clipped by 8 bases and J by 0 bases, with 19 bases between them. Germline CDR1 and CDR2: SGHAT and FQNNGV. This CDR3 contains 16 residues. This material consisted of CD8+ T cells from cultured PBMCs, taken from culture after CMV antigen stimulation. The TCR originated in a human donor in good health (CMV status not recorded). Some clones in this sample may be carry-over from other donors' samples. The V call is TRBV11-2, the J call TRBJ1-1; D is ambiguous. CDR3 residues: CASCNFQQDLNTEAFF. CDR3 coding DNA: TGTGCCAGCTGCAATTTCCAACAAGACCTGAACACTGAAGCTTTCTTT.